The clone carrying this T cell receptor (beta chain) was detected only a few times. Per the germline V gene, CDR1 is LGHNT and CDR2 is FRNRAP. After removal of 3 bases from V and 3 bases from J, the junction contained 11 bases not matched to a gene. This CDR3 comprises 17 residues. Indicated time point: blood at routine non-recurrence follow-up after resection. The sample originates from a study of spatial heterogeneity in lung cancer. TCRdb re-called the 5' RACE reads with MiXCR, one entry per CDR3 protein. The table shows about 87,000 distinct CDR3 sequences, with less than 20% occurring only once. Source: PBMCs, taken at follow-up. This receptor was taken from a male donor with early-stage non-small cell lung cancer. The chain recombines TRBV12-5 with TRBJ1-5; TRBD1 agrees at 7 bases. The CDR3 loop is CASGFKGAGVNNQPQHF. The CDR3 DNA follows: TGTGCTAGTGGTTTTAAGGGGGCAGGGGTTAACAATCAGCCCCAGCATTTT. The whole variable domain, remainder taken from reference TRBV12-5 and TRBJ1-5, is DARVTQTPRHKVTEMGQEVTMRCQPILGHNTVFWYRQTMMQGLELLAYFRNRAPLDDSGMPKDRFSAEMPDATLATLKIQPSEPRDSAVYFCASGFKGAGVNNQPQHFGDGTRLSIL.